The subject of this entry is one T cell receptor (beta chain). The data originate from a study of blood T cell repertoires in COVID-19. The overall study: Some COVID-19 samples were acute and others convalescent; all came from the United States, Italy and Spain. Sources were T cells, B-cell-depleted T cells, or PBMCs; the material itself was cDNA or gDNA.

Germline lookup yields CDR1 SGHRS and CDR2 YFSETQ. The CDR3 has 16 amino acids. Trimming cost V 4 bases and J 1 base, with 17 bases left between them. Original data processing: By means of reference gene primer amplification, nucleated cell counts were estimated. Here immunoSEQ multiplex PCR was the method, and the copy in TCRdb shows in-frame clones only, minus some. V, J and clone size reflect that table, while D and trimming were determined from the DNA. The table includes 95,000 to 110,000 clones, 85% to 90% detected once. This sequence originates from a human donor in a cohort sampled during active COVID-19. Sequenced input: peripheral blood. The genes are TRBV5-1 and TRBJ1-1; a weak D match, TRBD1 (5 bases). The CDR3 sequence: CASSLNSRQTNTEAFF. DNA of the CDR3: TGCGCCAGCAGCCTAAACTCCAGACAGACGAACACTGAAGCTTTCTTT.